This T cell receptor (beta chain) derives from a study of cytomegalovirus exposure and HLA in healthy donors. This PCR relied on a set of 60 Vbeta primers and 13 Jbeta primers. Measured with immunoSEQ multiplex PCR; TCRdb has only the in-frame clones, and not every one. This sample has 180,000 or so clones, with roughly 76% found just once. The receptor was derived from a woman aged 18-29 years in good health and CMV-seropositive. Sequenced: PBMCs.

The CDR3 nucleotides are TGTGCCAGCAGTTACTCGGGGGGAACGGATTCACCCCTCCACTTT. Its protein product is CASSYSGGTDSPLHF. The genes are TRBV6-6 and TRBJ1-6; TRBD1 might be the D (5 bases). Trimming left V 0 bases short and J 8 bases short, with 11 bases between. Germline CDR1 and CDR2: MNHNY and SVGAGI (reference sequence). This CDR3 region has 15 residues.